This record concerns one TCR beta chain sequence. The antigen is not known. These data belong to a study of cytomegalovirus exposure and HLA in healthy donors. The PCR contained 60 Vbeta and 13 Jbeta primers. The assay was immunoSEQ multiplex PCR, and TCRdb's table has in-frame clones only and misses some. The table has under 200,000 clones, around 75% seen once. Study-level results: Researchers reported that three CMV-associated chains were confirmed in vitro as CMV antigen-specific.

The sample consisted of PBMCs. The clonotype originates from a woman aged 50 to 60 in good health and CMV-seropositive.

The CDR3 coding sequence is TGTGCCAGCTCACGAATCACAGGGTTCACCGGGGAGCTGTTTTTT. As protein: CASSRITGFTGELFF. The V gene is TRBV18, the J gene TRBJ2-2, with a tentative D call TRBD1 (6 bases). CDR1 is KGHSH, CDR2 LQKENI, per germline. The CDR3 contains 15 residues. Trimming pared 4 bases from V and 4 bases from J, leaving 13 bases between. Based on the CDR3 plus reference TRBV18 and TRBJ2-2, the full variable domain is NAGVMQNPRHLVRRRGQEARLRCSPMKGHSHVYWYRQLPEEGLKFMVYLQKENIIDESGMPKERFSAEFPKEGPSILRIQQVVRGDSAAYFCASSRITGFTGELFFGEGSRLTVL.